These 12 T cell receptor beta chains originate from one sample sequenced in a study of T cells after yellow fever vaccination. TCRdb recomputed calls from the 5' RACE reads with MiXCR, one row per CDR3 protein. The sample shows approximately 85,000 distinct CDR3 sequences, 13% of them seen only once. This sample comprised CD8+ T cells not binding an NS4B(214-222) dextramer, sorted from PBMCs, obtained roughly 20 days after the first yellow fever vaccination. These receptors were obtained from a man aged 18 to 29 who received the YFV17D yellow fever vaccine.

A few counts support this clonotype. The rearrangement joins TRBV11-2 to TRBJ1-1; possible D gene TRBD1, 5 bases. The CDR3 runs to 13 residues. Trimming stripped 5 bases from V and 3 bases from J, with 10 bases between. Germline CDR1 and CDR2: SGHAT and FQNNGV. This CDR3 is CASSLRGHTEAFF. The CDR3 DNA follows: TGTGCCAGCAGCCTTCGGGGACACACTGAAGCTTTCTTT.

This clonotype was observed a few times. The CDR3, as DNA: TGTGCCAGCAACCTACAGGGGGCACCGCAAGAGACCCAGTACTTC. It codes for CASNLQGAPQETQYF. The chain links TRBV6-2 or TRBV6-3 to TRBJ2-5; TRBD1 aligns across 9 bases. Germline V gene lookup returns CDR1 MNHEY and CDR2 SVGEGT. After removal of 7 bases from V and 2 bases from J, the junction contained 8 bases not matched to a gene. This CDR3 comprises 15 residues.

This clonotype was recorded a few times. The CDR3, as DNA: TGTGCCAGTAGTATTGGACACATCTACGAGCAGTACTTC. Translation gives CASSIGHIYEQYF. V is TRBV19 and J is TRBJ2-7; D might be TRBD1 (5 bases). The CDR3 sequence is 13 residues long. V lost 3 bases, J lost 3 bases, and 9 bases lay in between. CDR1 is LNHDA, CDR2 SQIVND, per germline (reference sequence).

The CDR3 DNA follows: TGTGCCAGCAGCCCAGGGACAGGGAGATCCACCGGGGAGCTGTTTTTT. It is translated as CASSPGTGRSTGELFF. J is TRBJ2-2 and V is TRBV9; TRBD1 aligns across 9 bases. CDR3 length: 16 amino acids. V lost 4 bases to trimming and J lost 4 bases; unmatched junction nucleotides: 8. Per the germline V gene, CDR1 is SGDLS and CDR2 is YYNGEE.

This clonotype was seen more than once but under ten times. This chain connects TRBV9 to TRBJ2-3; maybe TRBD2 (5 bases). CDR3 length equals 13 residues. CDR1 is SGDLS, CDR2 YYNGEE, per germline. Trimming stripped 5 bases from V and 5 bases from J, with 12 bases between. The CDR3 here is CASRLLAEDTQYF. The DNA for the CDR3 is TGTGCCAGCAGATTGCTAGCCGAAGATACGCAGTATTTT.

The CDR3 DNA reads TGCGCCAGCAGCCTCGTCCCGGGACAGGGATGGAATGAGCAGTTCTTC. It codes for CASSLVPGQGWNEQFF. V gene TRBV4-1 combines with J gene TRBJ2-1, with 9 nucleotides matching TRBD1. This CDR3 has 16 residues. Germline V gives CDR1 MGHRA, CDR2 YSYEKL. The trim removed 4 bases at V and 7 bases at J, leaving 11 bases unmatched.

Concerning this clonotype itself: The junction differs from germline at one of its ends, possibly a read error. CDR3 in amino acids: CASNLAAQGVAKNIQYF. The CDR3 coding sequence is TGTGCCAGCAACTTAGCCGCGCAGGGGGTAGCCAAAAACATTCAGTACTTC. The chain joins TRBV7-9 to TRBJ2-4; TRBD1 aligns across 7 bases. CDR1 is SEHNR, CDR2 FQNEAQ, per germline (reference sequence). This CDR3 region has 17 residues.

The sample holds a few counts of this clonotype. The chain combines TRBV30 with TRBJ2-2; D is ambiguous. The germline gives CDR1 GTSNPN, CDR2 SVGIG (reference sequence). This CDR3 region has 14 residues. V lost 3 bases and J lost 3, with 11 bases in between. The DNA of the CDR3 is TGTGCCTGGAGGGCCGACTCCTACACCGGGGAGCTGTTTTTT. Translating gives CAWRADSYTGELFF.

The V call is TRBV7-6, the J call TRBJ1-1, with D maybe TRBD1 (5 bases). The CDR3 runs 12 residues. Germline lookup yields CDR1 SGHVS and CDR2 FNYEAQ. V was shortened by 4 bases and J by 5 bases, with 8 bases between the two germline ends. The CDR3 is CASSSEGTEAFF. Written as DNA, the CDR3 is TGTGCCAGCAGCTCCGAGGGGACTGAAGCTTTCTTT.

This clonotype was seen only a few times. J is TRBJ2-7 and V is TRBV7-2; D uncertain. The germline V and J ends were trimmed by 5 bases and 0 bases, with 8 bases remaining between them. This CDR3 has 13 amino acids. The germline CDR1 and CDR2 sequences are SGHTA and FQGNSA. For the CDR3, the DNA is TGTGCCAGCAGCGAACAGAGCTCCTACGAGCAGTACTTC. Protein sequence: CASSEQSSYEQYF.

The chain carries TRBV4-3 and TRBJ1-3; tentative D call: TRBD1 (5 bases). V gave up 0 bases and J gave up 4 bases, with 16 bases separating them. Germline values: CDR1 LGHNA, CDR2 YSLEER. The CDR3 loop spans 17 amino acids. The CDR3 is CASSQDPGTRGGNTIYF. The CDR3 DNA reads TGCGCCAGCAGCCAAGATCCAGGAACCCGGGGCGGAAACACCATATATTTT.

Notes on this clonotype: A read error may account for a junction end that differs from germline. The genes are TRBV24-1 and TRBJ2-1, with TRBD2 matching 8 bases. Germline CDR1 reads KGHDR; CDR2 reads SFDVKD. The CDR3 extends over 15 amino acids. The chain's CDR3 is CATGGAGDSYNEQIF. The CDR3 region has the DNA TGTGCCACGGGGGGAGCGGGGGACTCCTACAATGAGCAGATCTTC.